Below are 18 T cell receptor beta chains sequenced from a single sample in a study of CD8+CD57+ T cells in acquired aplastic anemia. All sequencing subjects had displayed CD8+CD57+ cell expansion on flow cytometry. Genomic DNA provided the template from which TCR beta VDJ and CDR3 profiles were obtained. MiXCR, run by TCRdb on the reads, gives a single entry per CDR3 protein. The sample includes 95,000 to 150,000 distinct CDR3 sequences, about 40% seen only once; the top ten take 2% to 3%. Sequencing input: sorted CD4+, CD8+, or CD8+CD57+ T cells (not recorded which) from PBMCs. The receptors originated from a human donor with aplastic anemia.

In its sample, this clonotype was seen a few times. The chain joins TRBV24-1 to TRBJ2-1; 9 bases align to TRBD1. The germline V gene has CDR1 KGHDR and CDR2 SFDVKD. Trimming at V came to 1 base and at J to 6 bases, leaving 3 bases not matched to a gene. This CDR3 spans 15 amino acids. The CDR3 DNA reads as TGTGCCACCAGTGATTTTGGGACAGGGCTCAATGAGCAGTTCTTC. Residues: CATSDFGTGLNEQFF.

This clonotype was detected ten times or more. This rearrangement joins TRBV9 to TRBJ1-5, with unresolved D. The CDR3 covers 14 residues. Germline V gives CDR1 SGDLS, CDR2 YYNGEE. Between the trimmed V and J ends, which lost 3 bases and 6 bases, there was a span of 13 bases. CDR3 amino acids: CASSAGRASQPQHF. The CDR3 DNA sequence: TGTGCCAGCAGCGCGGGGAGGGCAAGTCAGCCCCAGCATTTT. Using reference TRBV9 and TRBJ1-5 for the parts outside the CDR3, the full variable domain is DSGVTQTPKHLITATGQRVTLRCSPRSGDLSVYWYQQSLDQGLQFLIQYYNGEERAKGNILERFSAQQFPDLHSELNLSSLELGDSALYFCASSAGRASQPQHFGDGTRLSIL.

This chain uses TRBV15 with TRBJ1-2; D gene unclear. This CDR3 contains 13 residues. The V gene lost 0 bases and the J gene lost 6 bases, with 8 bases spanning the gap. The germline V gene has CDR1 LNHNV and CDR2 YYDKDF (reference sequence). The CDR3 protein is CATSRDVEDGYTF. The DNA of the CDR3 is TGTGCCACCAGCAGAGATGTGGAGGATGGCTACACCTTC.

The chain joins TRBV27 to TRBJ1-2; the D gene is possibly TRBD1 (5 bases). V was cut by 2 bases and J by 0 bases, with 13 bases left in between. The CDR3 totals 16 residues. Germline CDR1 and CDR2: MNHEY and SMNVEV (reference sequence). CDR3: CASSLAGRGTNYGYTF. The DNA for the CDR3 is TGTGCCAGCAGTTTAGCGGGGCGAGGGACTAACTATGGCTACACCTTC.

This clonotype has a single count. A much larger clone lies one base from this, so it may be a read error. The CDR3 loop is CASSIALTHKNEKLSF. The CDR3 bases are TGTGCCAGTAGTATCGCTCTGACACATAAAAATGAAAAACTGTCTTTT. The chain carries TRBV19 and TRBJ1-4, with no clear D. CDR3 length: 16 amino acids. Germline V gene lookup returns CDR1 LNHDA and CDR2 SQIVND (reference sequence).

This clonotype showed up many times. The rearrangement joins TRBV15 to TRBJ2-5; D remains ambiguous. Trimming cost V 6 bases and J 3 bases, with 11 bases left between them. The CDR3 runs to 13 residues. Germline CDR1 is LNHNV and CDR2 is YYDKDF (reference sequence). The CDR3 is CATSRDTKETQYF. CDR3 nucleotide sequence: TGTGCCACCAGTCGAGATACAAAAGAGACCCAGTACTTC.

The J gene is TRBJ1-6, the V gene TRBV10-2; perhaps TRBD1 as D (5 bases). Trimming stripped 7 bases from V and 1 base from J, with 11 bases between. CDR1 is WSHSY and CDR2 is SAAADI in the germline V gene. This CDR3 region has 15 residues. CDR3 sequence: CASIAGGSYNSPLHF. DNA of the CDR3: TGCGCCAGCATCGCCGGGGGGTCCTATAATTCACCCCTCCACTTT.

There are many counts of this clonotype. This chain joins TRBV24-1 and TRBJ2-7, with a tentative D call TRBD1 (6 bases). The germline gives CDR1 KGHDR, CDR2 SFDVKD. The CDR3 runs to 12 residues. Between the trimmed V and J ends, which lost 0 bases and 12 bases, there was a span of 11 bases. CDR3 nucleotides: TGTGCCACCAGTGATTTGGTGGGGGCGGTGTACTTC. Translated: CATSDLVGAVYF.

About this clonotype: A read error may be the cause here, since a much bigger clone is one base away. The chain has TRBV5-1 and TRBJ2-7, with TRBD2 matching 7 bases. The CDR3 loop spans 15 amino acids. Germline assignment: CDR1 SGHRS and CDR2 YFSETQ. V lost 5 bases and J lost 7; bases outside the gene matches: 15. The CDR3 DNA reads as TGCGCCAGCAGTCCCGGACTAGGTTCCTACAATGAGCAGTACTTC. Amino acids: CASSPGLGSYNEQYF.

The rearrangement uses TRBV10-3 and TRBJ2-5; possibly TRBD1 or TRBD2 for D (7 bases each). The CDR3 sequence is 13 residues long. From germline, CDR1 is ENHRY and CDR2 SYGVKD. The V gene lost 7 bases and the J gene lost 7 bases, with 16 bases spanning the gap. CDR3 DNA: TGTGCCATCACAGCTAGCAGGGGGGGGACCCAGTACTTC. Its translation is CAITASRGGTQYF.

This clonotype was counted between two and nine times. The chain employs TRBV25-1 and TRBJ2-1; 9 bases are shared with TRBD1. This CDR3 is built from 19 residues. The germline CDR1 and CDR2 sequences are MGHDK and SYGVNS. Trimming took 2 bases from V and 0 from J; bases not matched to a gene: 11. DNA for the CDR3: TGTGCCAGCAGTGAAGGCCGGATCACAGGGGGCAGCTCCTACAATGAGCAGTTCTTC. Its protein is CASSEGRITGGSSYNEQFF.

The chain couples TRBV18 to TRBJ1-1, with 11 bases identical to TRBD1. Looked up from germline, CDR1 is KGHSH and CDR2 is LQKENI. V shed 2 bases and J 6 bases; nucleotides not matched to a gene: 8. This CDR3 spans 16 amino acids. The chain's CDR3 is CASSPIGQGAFAEAFF. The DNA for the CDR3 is TGTGCCAGCTCACCAATCGGACAGGGGGCTTTTGCTGAAGCTTTCTTT.

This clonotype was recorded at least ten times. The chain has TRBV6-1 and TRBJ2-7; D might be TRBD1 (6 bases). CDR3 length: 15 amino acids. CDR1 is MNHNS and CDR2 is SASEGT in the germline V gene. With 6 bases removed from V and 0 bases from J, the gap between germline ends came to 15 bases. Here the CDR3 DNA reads TGTGCCAGCAGCCAGGGGAAGGGCATCTCCTACGAGCAGTACTTC. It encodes CASSQGKGISYEQYF.

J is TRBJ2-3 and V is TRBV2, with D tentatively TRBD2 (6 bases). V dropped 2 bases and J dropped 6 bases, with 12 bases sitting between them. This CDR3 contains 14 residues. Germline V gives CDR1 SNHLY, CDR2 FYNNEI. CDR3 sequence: CASSERGSYDTQYF. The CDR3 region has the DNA TGTGCCAGCAGTGAACGGGGGAGCTATGATACGCAGTATTTT. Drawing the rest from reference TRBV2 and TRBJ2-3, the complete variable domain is EPEVTQTPSHQVTQMGQEVILRCVPISNHLYFYWYRQILGQKVEFLVSFYNNEISEKSEIFDDQFSVERPDGSNFTLKIRSTKLEDSAMYFCASSERGSYDTQYFGPGTRLTVL.

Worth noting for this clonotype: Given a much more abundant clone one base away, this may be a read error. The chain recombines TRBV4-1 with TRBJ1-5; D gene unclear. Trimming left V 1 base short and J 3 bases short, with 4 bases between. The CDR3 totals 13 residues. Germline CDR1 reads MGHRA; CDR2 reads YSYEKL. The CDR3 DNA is TGCGCCAGCAGCCAAGCGGACAATCAGCCCCAGCATTTT. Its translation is CASSQADNQPQHF.

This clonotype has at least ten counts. The CDR3, as DNA: TGTGCCAGCAGTGACGGATGGCCCCAGCATTTT. It is translated as CASSDGWPQHF. The genes are TRBV6-1 and TRBJ1-5; D unclear. The CDR3 length is 11 residues. V shed 3 bases and J shed 9 bases, with 6 bases lying between them. Germline-derived CDR1 and CDR2 are MNHNS and SASEGT.

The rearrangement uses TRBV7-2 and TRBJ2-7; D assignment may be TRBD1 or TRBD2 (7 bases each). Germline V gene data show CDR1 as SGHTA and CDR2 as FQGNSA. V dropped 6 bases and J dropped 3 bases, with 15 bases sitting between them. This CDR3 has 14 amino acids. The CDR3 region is CASRSGGELYEQYF. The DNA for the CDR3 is TGTGCCAGCAGGTCAGGGGGGGAACTCTACGAGCAGTACTTC.

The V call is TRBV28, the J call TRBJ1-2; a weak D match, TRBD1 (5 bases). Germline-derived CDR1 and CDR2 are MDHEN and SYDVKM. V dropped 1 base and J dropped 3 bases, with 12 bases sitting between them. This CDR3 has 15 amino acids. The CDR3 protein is CASSLLGGVDYGYTF. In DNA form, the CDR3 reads TGTGCCAGCAGTTTATTGGGGGGGGTAGACTATGGCTACACCTTC.